One and the same sample provided the 2 T cell receptor beta chains below, sequenced in a study of control samples from healthy donors and cancer patients. Some clones are missing from TCRdb's copy, which holds only in-frame ones; the method was immunoSEQ multiplex PCR. The sample shows more than 60,000 clones, around 86% of them seen only once. Sequencing was performed on PBMCs. All receptors derive from a woman in her fifties or sixties with colorectal cancer.

The rearrangement joins TRBV30 to TRBJ1-1; D perhaps matches TRBD1 (6 bases). The V gene's germline CDR1 is GTSNPN and CDR2 SVGIG (reference sequence). The CDR3 loop spans 16 amino acids. V lost 0 bases and J 3 bases, leaving 17 bases between the germline ends. CDR3 DNA sequence: TGTGCCTGGAGTGTACTAAGGGGGGGGAGGGACACTGAAGCTTTCTTT. This codes for CAWSVLRGGRDTEAFF.

The CDR3: CASSPGQGASTDTQYF. Here the CDR3 DNA reads TGCGCCAGCAGCCCGGGACAGGGGGCCAGCACAGATACGCAGTATTTT. The chain is built from TRBV5-1 and TRBJ2-3; 12 bases map to TRBD1. The CDR3 totals 16 residues. The germline gives CDR1 SGHRS, CDR2 YFSETQ. J gave up 0 bases and V 4 bases, and 3 bases lay outside the gene matches.